This T cell receptor beta chain was recovered during a study of beta chain features in type 1 diabetes. Trimming removed 5 bases from V and 2 bases from J, with 12 bases in between. Germline assignment: CDR1 MGHDK and CDR2 SYGVNS. The CDR3 consists of 15 residues. A few counts support this clone. The investigators reverse transcribed all of the isolated RNA, so they sequenced expressed TCRB transcripts. Here immunoSEQ multiplex PCR was the method, and the copy in TCRdb shows in-frame clones only, minus some. This sample carries around 400,000 clones, roughly 12% of them seen once, and the ten largest clones take 0.015% to 0.02%.

The sample comprised naive CD4+ T cells from blood. The chain recombines TRBV25-1 with TRBJ1-4; TRBD1 is a possible D gene (5 bases). The receptor was derived from a man aged 18 to 30 in good health. In nucleotides, the CDR3 is TGTGCCAGCAGTCGGCAGGGCGCTACTAATGAAAAACTGTTTTTT. Its translation is CASSRQGATNEKLFF.